This T cell receptor beta chain was identified in a study of beta chain features in type 1 diabetes. General observations from the study: The similarity of naive, central memory and Treg TCRB repertoires appeared greater among patients than among healthy donors. VDJ junctions sequenced from type 1 diabetes patients showed fewer insertions and more deletions. Moderately but significantly shorter TCRB CDR3s were found in Type 1 diabetes patients in all four CD4+ subsets.

Of the isolated RNA, all was reverse transcribed, and so the sequenced material was expressed TCRB transcripts. Sequencing was performed with immunoSEQ multiplex PCR; in TCRdb, only in-frame clones are kept and a portion is missing. The sample lists approximately 160,000 clones, about 9.3% seen once, with approximately 0.5% in the top ten. This clone appeared a few times. As yet, its antigen is unknown. In total, each donor contributed a single heparinised blood draw that averaged approximately 0.12 L. Cells sorted by CD45RO/CCR7/CD25/CD127/CD95/CD27 comprised CD4+ naive, central memory, regulatory and stem cell-like memory cells. The germline gives CDR1 SNHLY, CDR2 FYNNEI. The CDR3 length is 16 residues. V lost 5 bases to trimming and J lost 3 bases, with 14 bases between them.

The material sequenced was central memory CD4+ T cells from blood. This receptor was identified in a young man with type 1 diabetes. V and J are TRBV2 and TRBJ2-6; possible D gene TRBD1, 6 bases. The CDR3 bases are TGTGCCAGCAGTTCACCGGGGACATATGGGGCCAACGTCCTGACTTTC. Protein product: CASSSPGTYGANVLTF. The variable domain in full, completed from reference TRBV2 and TRBJ2-6, reads EPEVTQTPSHQVTQMGQEVILRCVPISNHLYFYWYRQILGQKVEFLVSFYNNEISEKSEIFDDQFSVERPDGSNFTLKIRSTKLEDSAMYFCASSSPGTYGANVLTFGAGSRLTVL.